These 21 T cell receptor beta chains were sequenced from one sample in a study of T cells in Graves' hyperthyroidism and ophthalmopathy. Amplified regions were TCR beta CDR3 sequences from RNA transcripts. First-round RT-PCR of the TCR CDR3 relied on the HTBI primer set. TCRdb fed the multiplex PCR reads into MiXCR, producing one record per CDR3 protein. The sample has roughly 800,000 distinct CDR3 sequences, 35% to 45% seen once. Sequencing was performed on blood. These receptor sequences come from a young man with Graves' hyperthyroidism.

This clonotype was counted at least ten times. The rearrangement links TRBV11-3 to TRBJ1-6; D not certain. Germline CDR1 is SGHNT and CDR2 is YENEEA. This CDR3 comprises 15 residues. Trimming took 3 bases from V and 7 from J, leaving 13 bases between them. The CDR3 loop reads CASSLRANANSPLHF. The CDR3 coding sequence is TGTGCCAGCAGCTTGAGGGCCAATGCGAATTCACCCCTCCACTTT.

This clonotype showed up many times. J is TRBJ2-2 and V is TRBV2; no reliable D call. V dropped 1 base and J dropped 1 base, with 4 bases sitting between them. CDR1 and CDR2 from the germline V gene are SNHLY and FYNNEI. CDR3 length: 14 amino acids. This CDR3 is CASSEGGNTGELFF. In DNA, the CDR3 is TGTGCCAGCAGTGAAGGGGGGAACACCGGGGAGCTGTTTTTT.

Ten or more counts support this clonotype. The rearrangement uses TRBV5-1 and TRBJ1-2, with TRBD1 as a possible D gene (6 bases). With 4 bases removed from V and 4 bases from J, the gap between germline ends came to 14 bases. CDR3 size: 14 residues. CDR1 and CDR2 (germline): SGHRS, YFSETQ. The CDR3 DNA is TGCGCCAGCAGCGTGACAGGAGAGCGCTATGGCTACACCTTC. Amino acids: CASSVTGERYGYTF. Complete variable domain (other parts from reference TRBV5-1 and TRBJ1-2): KAGVTQTPRYLIKTRGQQVTLSCSPISGHRSVSWYQQTPGQGLQFLFEYFSETQRNKGNFPGRFSGRQFSNSRSEMNVSTLELGDSALYLCASSVTGERYGYTFGSGTRLTVV.

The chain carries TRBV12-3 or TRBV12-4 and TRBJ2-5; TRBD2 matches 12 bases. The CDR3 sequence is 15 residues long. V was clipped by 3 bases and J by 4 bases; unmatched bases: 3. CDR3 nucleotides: TGTGCCAGCAGTTTCCTAGCGGGGGGGCCAGAGACCCAGTACTTC. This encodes CASSFLAGGPETQYF.

The CDR3 nucleotides are TGTGCCACCAGTCACGGACTAGCGGAGCAGTTCTTC. Translation gives CATSHGLAEQFF. V gene TRBV24-1 combines with J gene TRBJ2-1, with TRBD2 matching over 9 bases. CDR1 is KGHDR and CDR2 is SFDVKD in the germline V gene. CDR3 length: 12 residues. The V and J ends lost 6 bases and 10 bases, in that order; junction bases with no gene match: 3.

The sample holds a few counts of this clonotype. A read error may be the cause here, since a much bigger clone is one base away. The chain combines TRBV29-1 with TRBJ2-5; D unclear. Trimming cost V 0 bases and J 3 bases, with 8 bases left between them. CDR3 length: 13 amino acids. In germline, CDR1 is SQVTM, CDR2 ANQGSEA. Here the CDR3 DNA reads TGCAGCGTTGAAGATCTGGCCAAAGAGACCCAGTACTTC. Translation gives CSVEDLAKETQYF.

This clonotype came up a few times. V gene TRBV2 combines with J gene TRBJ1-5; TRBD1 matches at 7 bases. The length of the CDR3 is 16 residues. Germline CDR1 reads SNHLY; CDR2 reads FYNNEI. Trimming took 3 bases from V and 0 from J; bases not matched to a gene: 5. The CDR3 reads CASSEQGTASNQPQHF. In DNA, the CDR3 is TGTGCCAGCAGTGAGCAGGGGACAGCTAGCAATCAGCCCCAGCATTTT.

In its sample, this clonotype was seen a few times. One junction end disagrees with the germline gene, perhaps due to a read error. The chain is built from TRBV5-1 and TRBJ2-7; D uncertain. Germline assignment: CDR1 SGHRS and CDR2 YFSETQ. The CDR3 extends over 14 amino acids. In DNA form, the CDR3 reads TGTGCCAGCAGCTTATGGGGTCGCTCCTACGAGCAGTACTTC. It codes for CASSLWGRSYEQYF. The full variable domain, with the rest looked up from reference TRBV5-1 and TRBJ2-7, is KAGVTQTPRYLIKTRGQQVTLSCSPISGHRSVSWYQQTPGQGLQFLFEYFSETQRNKGNFPGRFSGRQFSNSRSEMNVSTLELGDSALYLCASSLWGRSYEQYFGPGTRLTVT.

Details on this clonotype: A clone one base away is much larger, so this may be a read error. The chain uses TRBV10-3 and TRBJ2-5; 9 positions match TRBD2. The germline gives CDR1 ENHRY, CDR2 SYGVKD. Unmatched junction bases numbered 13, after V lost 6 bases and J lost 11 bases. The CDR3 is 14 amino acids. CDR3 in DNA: TGTGCCATCAGGGCAGCGGGAGGATTGACCGGGCAGTACTTC. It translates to CAIRAAGGLTGQYF.

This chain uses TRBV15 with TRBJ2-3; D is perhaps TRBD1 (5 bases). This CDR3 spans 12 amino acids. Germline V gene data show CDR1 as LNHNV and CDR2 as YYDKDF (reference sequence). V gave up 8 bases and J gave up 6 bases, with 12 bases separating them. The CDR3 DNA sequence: TGTGCCACCGTGGGGCTGTCCGATACGCAGTATTTT. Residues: CATVGLSDTQYF.

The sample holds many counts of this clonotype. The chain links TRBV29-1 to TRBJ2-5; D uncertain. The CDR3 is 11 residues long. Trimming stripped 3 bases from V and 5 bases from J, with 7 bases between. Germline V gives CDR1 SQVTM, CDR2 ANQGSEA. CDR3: CSVDSTETQYF. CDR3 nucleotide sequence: TGCAGCGTTGATAGTACGGAGACCCAGTACTTC.

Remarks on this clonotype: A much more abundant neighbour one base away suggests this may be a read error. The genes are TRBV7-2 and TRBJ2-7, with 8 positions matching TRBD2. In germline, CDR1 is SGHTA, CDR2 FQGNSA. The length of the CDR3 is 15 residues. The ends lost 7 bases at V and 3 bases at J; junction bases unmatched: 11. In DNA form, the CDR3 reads TGTGCCAGCACCTTCAGCGGGAGTCTTCGCTACGAGCAGTACTTC. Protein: CASTFSGSLRYEQYF.

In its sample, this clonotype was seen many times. CDR3 sequence (DNA): TGCAGTGCTAGAGATACAGGGAGTGGCTACACCTTC. Its protein product is CSARDTGSGYTF. The chain couples TRBV20-1 to TRBJ1-2; TRBD1 might be the D (6 bases). The CDR3 sequence is 12 residues long. V lost 0 bases to trimming and J lost 7 bases, with 9 bases between them. Germline-derived CDR1 and CDR2 are DFQATT and SNEGSKA (reference sequence).

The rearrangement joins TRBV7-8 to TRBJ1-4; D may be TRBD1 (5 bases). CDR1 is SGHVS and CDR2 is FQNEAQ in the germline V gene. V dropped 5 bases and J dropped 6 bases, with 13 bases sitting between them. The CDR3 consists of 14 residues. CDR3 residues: CASSPGRGHEKLFF. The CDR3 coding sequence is TGTGCCAGCAGCCCCGGGAGGGGCCATGAAAAACTGTTTTTT. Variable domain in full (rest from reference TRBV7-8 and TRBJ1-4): GAGVSQSPRYKVAKRGQDVALRCDPISGHVSLFWYQQALGQGPEFLTYFQNEAQLDKSGLPSDRFFAERPEGSVSTLKIQRTQQEDSAVYLCASSPGRGHEKLFFGSGTQLSVL.

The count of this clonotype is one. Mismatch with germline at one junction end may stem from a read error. The CDR3 bases are TGCAGTGCTAGAGACAGCTCCTACAAGCAGTACTTC. Amino acid sequence: CSARDSSYKQYF. This sequence joins TRBV20-1 and TRBJ2-7; D is unresolved. The CDR3 is 12 residues long. Germline CDR1 and CDR2: DFQATT and SNEGSKA (reference sequence).

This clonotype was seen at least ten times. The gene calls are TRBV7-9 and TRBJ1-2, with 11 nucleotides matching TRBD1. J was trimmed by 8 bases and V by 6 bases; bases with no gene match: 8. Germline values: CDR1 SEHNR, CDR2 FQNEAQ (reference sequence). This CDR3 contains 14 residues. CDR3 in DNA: TGTGCCAGCAGGCCGCCGTGGGACAGGGGGGGCTACACCTTC. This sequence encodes CASRPPWDRGGYTF.

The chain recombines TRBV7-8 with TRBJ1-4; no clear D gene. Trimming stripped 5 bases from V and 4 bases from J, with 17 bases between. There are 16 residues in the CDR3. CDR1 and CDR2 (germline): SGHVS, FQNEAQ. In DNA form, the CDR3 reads TGTGCCAGCAGCCCTCCTTCAGCGACGGGTAATGAAAAACTGTTTTTT. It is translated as CASSPPSATGNEKLFF.

CDR3 sequence (DNA): TGTGCCAGCAGCTTTAGATCGCTAGCGGAGAGAGAGACCCAGTACTTC. This gives the protein CASSFRSLAERETQYF. The chain employs TRBV7-9 and TRBJ2-5; 7 nucleotides align to TRBD2. CDR3 length: 16 residues. V lost 3 bases to trimming and J lost 4 bases; unmatched junction nucleotides: 11. Germline CDR1 and CDR2: SEHNR and FQNEAQ (reference sequence).

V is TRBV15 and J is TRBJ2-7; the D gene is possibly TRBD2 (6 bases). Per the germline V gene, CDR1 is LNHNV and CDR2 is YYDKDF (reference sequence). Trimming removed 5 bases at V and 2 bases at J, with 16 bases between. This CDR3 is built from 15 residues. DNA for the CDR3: TGTGCCACCAGCGCATCTAGCGAGGGAGCCTACGAGCAGTACTTC. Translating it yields CATSASSEGAYEQYF.

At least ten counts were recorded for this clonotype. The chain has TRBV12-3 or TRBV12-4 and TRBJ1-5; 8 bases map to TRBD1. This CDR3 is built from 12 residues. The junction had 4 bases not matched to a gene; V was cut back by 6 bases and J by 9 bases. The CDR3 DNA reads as TGTGCCAGCAGGACAGGGGACCGGCCCCAGCATTTT. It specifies CASRTGDRPQHF.

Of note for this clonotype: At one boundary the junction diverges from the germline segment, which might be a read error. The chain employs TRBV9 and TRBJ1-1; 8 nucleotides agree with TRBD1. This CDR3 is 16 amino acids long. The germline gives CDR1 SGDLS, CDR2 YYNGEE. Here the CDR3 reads CASSQADRAKYTEAFF. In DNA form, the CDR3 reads TGCGCCAGCAGCCAGGCGGACAGGGCGAAATACACTGAAGCTTTCTTT.